The clone carrying this TCR beta chain was detected only a few times. The antigen remains unidentified. It was with a sample-barcoded 5' primer and a J-beta primer mix that a second PCR of roughly 7 to 12 cycles was run. From the 5' RACE reads, TCRdb called clonotypes with MiXCR, one entry per CDR3 protein. The sample lists roughly 1.9 million distinct CDR3 sequences, about two fifths occurring once. PBMCs were isolated at a quantity of at least 7 million per sample. Extraction yielded at least 6 micrograms of total RNA per sample. This record belongs to a study of blood T cells in healthy people across ages. CDR1 and CDR2 from the germline V gene are SGHRS and YFSETQ. The CDR3 extends over 16 amino acids. V shed 0 bases, J shed 5 bases, and the junction held 8 bases outside the gene matches. Overall study results and limits: Both naive CD4+ cell counts and diversity were greater in long-lived donors than in aged donors. It was found that TCR beta diversity correlated strongly with the percentage of naive T cells.

The chain has TRBV5-1 and TRBJ2-7; 10 bases align to TRBD2. This TCR came from a human donor in good health. Sample: blood. In DNA form, the CDR3 reads TGCGCCAGCAGCTTGGAGGAGCGGGGGGGCTTCAACGAGCAGTACTTC. Translation: CASSLEERGGFNEQYF.